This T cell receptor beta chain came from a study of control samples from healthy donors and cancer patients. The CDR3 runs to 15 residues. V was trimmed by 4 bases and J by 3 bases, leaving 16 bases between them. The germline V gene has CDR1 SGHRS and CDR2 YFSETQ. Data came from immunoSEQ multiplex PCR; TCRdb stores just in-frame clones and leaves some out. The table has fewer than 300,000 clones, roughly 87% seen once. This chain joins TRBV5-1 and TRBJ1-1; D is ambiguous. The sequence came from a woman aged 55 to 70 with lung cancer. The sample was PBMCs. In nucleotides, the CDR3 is TGCGCCAGCAGCATGTCCCGGGGTAGGTACACTGAAGCTTTCTTT. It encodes CASSMSRGRYTEAFF.